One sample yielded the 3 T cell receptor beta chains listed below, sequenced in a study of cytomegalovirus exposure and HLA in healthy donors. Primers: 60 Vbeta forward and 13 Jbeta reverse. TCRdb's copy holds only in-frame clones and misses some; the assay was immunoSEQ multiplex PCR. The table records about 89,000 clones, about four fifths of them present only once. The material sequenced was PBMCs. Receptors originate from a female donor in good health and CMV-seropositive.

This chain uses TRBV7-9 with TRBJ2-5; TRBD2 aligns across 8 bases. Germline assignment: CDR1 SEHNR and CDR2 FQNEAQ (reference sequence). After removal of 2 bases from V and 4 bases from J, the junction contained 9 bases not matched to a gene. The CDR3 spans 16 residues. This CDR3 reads CASSLLGSGVSETQYF. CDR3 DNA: TGTGCCAGCAGCTTATTGGGTAGCGGGGTATCAGAGACCCAGTACTTC.

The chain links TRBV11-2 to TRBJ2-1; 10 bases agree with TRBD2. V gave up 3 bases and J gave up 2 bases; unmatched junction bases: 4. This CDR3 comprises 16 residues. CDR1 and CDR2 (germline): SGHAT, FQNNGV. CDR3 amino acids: CASSFVLAGAYNEQFF. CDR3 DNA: TGTGCCAGCAGCTTTGTCCTAGCGGGGGCCTACAATGAGCAGTTCTTC.

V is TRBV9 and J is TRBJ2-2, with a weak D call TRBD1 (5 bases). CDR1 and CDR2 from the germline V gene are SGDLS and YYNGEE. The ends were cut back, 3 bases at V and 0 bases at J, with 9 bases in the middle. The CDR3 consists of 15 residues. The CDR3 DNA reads TGTGCCAGCAGCGGGGGCAGCGCGAACACCGGGGAGCTGTTTTTT. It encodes CASSGGSANTGELFF.